A selection of T cell receptor beta chains follows, all from one sample in a study of early T cells in non-severe SARS-CoV-2 infection. A single record per CDR3 protein comes from TCRdb applying MiXCR to the 5' RACE reads. The sample consists of nearly 30,000 distinct CDR3 sequences, roughly 5% of them appearing once. The sample consisted of whole blood. All receptors derive from an adult who was a healthcare worker with PCR-confirmed SARS-CoV-2 infection or an uninfected control (not recorded which). CDR3s include the opening cysteine and the closing phenylalanine or tryptophan. A D gene is named only where the DNA matches it firmly. Part of the rows lack a size; the others show once, few, many or a class for expanded clones.

clone size: many
D gene: TRBD1
J gene: TRBJ1-1
V gene: TRBV14
CDR3 protein: CASSLGDRKDEAFF
CDR3 DNA: TGTGCCAGCAGTCTCGGGGACAGGAAAGATGAAGCTTTCTTT

clone size: many
D gene: TRBD1
J gene: TRBJ2-5
V gene: TRBV11-2
CDR3 protein: CASSLGGQGARLETQYF
CDR3 DNA: TGTGCCAGCAGCTTAGGGGGACAGGGGGCGCGGTTGGAGACCCAGTACTTC

clone size: many
D gene: -
J gene: TRBJ2-2
V gene: TRBV6-5
CDR3 protein: CASSPNRNRVTGELFF
CDR3 DNA: TGTGCCAGCAGTCCAAACCGAAACAGGGTCACCGGGGAGCTGTTTTTT

clone size: many
D gene: TRBD1
J gene: TRBJ1-2
V gene: TRBV2
CDR3 protein: CASRRTGGNYGYTF
CDR3 DNA: TGTGCCAGCAGACGGACAGGGGGCAACTATGGCTACACCTTC

clone size: few
D gene: TRBD2
J gene: TRBJ2-1
V gene: TRBV27
CDR3 protein: CASSHLAGGPRNEQFF
CDR3 DNA: TGTGCCAGCAGTCATCTAGCGGGAGGGCCCCGGAATGAGCAGTTCTTC

clone size: few
D gene: TRBD1
J gene: TRBJ1-2
V gene: TRBV4-3
CDR3 protein: CASSQDLGQGIGSYGYTF
CDR3 DNA: TGCGCCAGCAGCCAAGATTTGGGACAGGGGATAGGCAGCTATGGCTACACCTTC

clone size: many
D gene: -
J gene: TRBJ2-1
V gene: TRBV12-3/TRBV12-4
CDR3 protein: CASSLLLYNEQFF
CDR3 DNA: TGTGCCAGCAGCCTCCTACTCTACAATGAGCAGTTCTTC

clone size: many
D gene: -
J gene: TRBJ2-5
V gene: TRBV20-1
CDR3 protein: CSANLVEGETQYF
CDR3 DNA: TGCAGTGCTAATCTGGTGGAGGGGGAGACCCAGTACTTC

clone size: medium-sized
D gene: -
J gene: TRBJ2-1
V gene: TRBV7-9
CDR3 protein: CASSTVGVAYNEQFF
CDR3 DNA: TGTGCCAGCAGTACAGTAGGGGTAGCCTACAATGAGCAGTTCTTC

clone size: few
D gene: TRBD1
J gene: TRBJ2-7
V gene: TRBV20-1
CDR3 protein: CSARRGQGPYEQYF
CDR3 DNA: TGCAGTGCGAGAAGGGGACAGGGCCCCTACGAGCAGTACTTC

clone size: many
D gene: -
J gene: TRBJ1-1
V gene: TRBV28
CDR3 protein: CASSLVGGAEAFF
CDR3 DNA: TGTGCCAGCAGTCTCGTGGGAGGGGCTGAAGCTTTCTTT

clone size: many
D gene: TRBD2
J gene: TRBJ2-7
V gene: TRBV19
CDR3 protein: CASSRLAGAYEQYF
CDR3 DNA: TGTGCCAGTAGCCGACTAGCGGGAGCCTACGAGCAGTACTTC

clone size: many
D gene: -
J gene: TRBJ1-1
V gene: TRBV18
CDR3 protein: CASSPTFGFMNTEAFF
CDR3 DNA: TGTGCCAGCTCACCCACATTTGGGTTCATGAACACTGAAGCTTTCTTT

clone size: few
D gene: -
J gene: TRBJ1-6
V gene: TRBV14
CDR3 protein: CASSQDDRNNSPLHF
CDR3 DNA: TGTGCCAGCAGCCAAGATGACAGGAATAATTCACCCCTCCACTTT

clone size: many
D gene: -
J gene: TRBJ2-7
V gene: TRBV18
CDR3 protein: CASSLGTGRLDYEQYF
CDR3 DNA: TGTGCCAGCTCACTGGGGACCGGCCGATTGGATTACGAGCAGTACTTC

clone size: many
D gene: -
J gene: TRBJ2-2
V gene: TRBV6-5
CDR3 protein: CASSSLPGAGELFF
CDR3 DNA: TGTGCCAGCAGTTCTCTCCCGGGGGCAGGGGAGCTGTTTTTT

clone size: few
D gene: TRBD1
J gene: TRBJ2-5
V gene: TRBV29-1
CDR3 protein: CSVRDSSRTQYF
CDR3 DNA: TGCAGCGTTCGGGACAGTTCCCGGACCCAGTACTTC

clone size: many
D gene: -
J gene: TRBJ1-2
V gene: TRBV7-8
CDR3 protein: CASSFSSGFGYGYTF
CDR3 DNA: TGTGCCAGCAGCTTTTCGTCAGGGTTCGGCTATGGCTACACCTTC

clone size: many
D gene: -
J gene: TRBJ2-1
V gene: TRBV7-6
CDR3 protein: CASSLVHRGVGNEQFF
CDR3 DNA: TGTGCCAGCAGCTTAGTCCATCGCGGTGTTGGCAATGAGCAGTTCTTC

clone size: few
D gene: -
J gene: TRBJ2-7
V gene: TRBV10-3
CDR3 protein: CAISESRQTTSYEQYF
CDR3 DNA: TGTGCCATCAGTGAGTCACGGCAGACGACTTCCTACGAGCAGTACTTC

clone size: many
D gene: TRBD2
J gene: TRBJ2-1
V gene: TRBV3-1
CDR3 protein: CASSLGGANEQFF
CDR3 DNA: TGTGCCAGCAGCCTCGGGGGGGCTAATGAGCAGTTCTTC

clone size: many
D gene: TRBD1
J gene: TRBJ1-5
V gene: TRBV29-1
CDR3 protein: CKGQTNQPQHF
CDR3 DNA: TGCAAGGGACAGACTAATCAGCCCCAGCATTTT

clone size: many
D gene: TRBD1
J gene: TRBJ1-6
V gene: TRBV7-8
CDR3 protein: CASSFGQGDNSPLHF
CDR3 DNA: TGTGCCAGCAGCTTTGGACAGGGGGATAATTCACCCCTCCACTTT

clone size: many
D gene: TRBD2
J gene: TRBJ2-1
V gene: TRBV15
CDR3 protein: CATSRMGLAGDLINEQFF
CDR3 DNA: TGTGCCACCAGCAGAATGGGACTAGCGGGAGATCTAATTAATGAGCAGTTCTTC

clone size: few
D gene: TRBD1
J gene: TRBJ2-7
V gene: TRBV6-6
CDR3 protein: CASSYTQGQGAAYEQYF
CDR3 DNA: TGTGCCAGCAGTTACACCCAAGGGCAGGGGGCGGCTTACGAGCAGTACTTC

clone size: many
D gene: TRBD2
J gene: TRBJ2-7
V gene: TRBV6-2/TRBV6-3
CDR3 protein: CASGLGGEQYF
CDR3 DNA: TGTGCCAGCGGCTTGGGAGGGGAGCAGTACTTC

clone size: many
D gene: -
J gene: TRBJ2-1
V gene: TRBV6-1
CDR3 protein: CASSERWVEQFF
CDR3 DNA: TGTGCCAGCAGTGAACGGTGGGTTGAGCAGTTCTTC

clone size: many
D gene: TRBD1
J gene: TRBJ1-5
V gene: TRBV23-1
CDR3 protein: CASSQSPRQGLPPQHF
CDR3 DNA: TGCGCCAGCAGTCAATCGCCCCGACAGGGGCTACCCCCCCAGCATTTT

clone size: few
D gene: -
J gene: TRBJ2-1
V gene: TRBV5-1
CDR3 protein: CASSPGTRREQFF
CDR3 DNA: TGCGCCAGCAGCCCAGGGACCCGCCGTGAGCAGTTCTTC

clone size: -
D gene: -
J gene: TRBJ2-7
V gene: TRBV7-2
CDR3 protein: CASSPRGWGPYEQYF
CDR3 DNA: TGTGCCAGCAGCCCCCGAGGGTGGGGACCCTACGAGCAGTACTTC

clone size: -
D gene: -
J gene: TRBJ2-6
V gene: TRBV12-3/TRBV12-4
CDR3 protein: CASSPPGRLGSGANVLTF
CDR3 DNA: TGTGCCAGCAGTCCCCCGGGACGTCTAGGATCTGGGGCCAACGTCCTGACTTTC

clone size: few
D gene: -
J gene: TRBJ2-6
V gene: TRBV27
CDR3 protein: CASSFIRSGANVLTF
CDR3 DNA: TGTGCCAGCAGTTTCATACGCTCTGGGGCCAACGTCCTGACTTTC

clone size: -
D gene: TRBD2
J gene: TRBJ2-1
V gene: TRBV19
CDR3 protein: CASSIDKTSAYNEQFF
CDR3 DNA: TGTGCCAGTAGTATAGATAAGACTAGCGCCTACAATGAGCAGTTCTTC

clone size: many
D gene: TRBD1
J gene: TRBJ2-1
V gene: TRBV13
CDR3 protein: CASSPDRGFYNEQFF
CDR3 DNA: TGTGCCAGCAGCCCTGACAGGGGGTTTTACAATGAGCAGTTCTTC

clone size: few
D gene: TRBD1
J gene: TRBJ2-7
V gene: TRBV7-6
CDR3 protein: CASSSGTGEDEQYF
CDR3 DNA: TGTGCCAGCAGCTCCGGGACAGGGGAGGACGAGCAGTACTTC

clone size: few
D gene: -
J gene: TRBJ2-1
V gene: TRBV14
CDR3 protein: CASSLEWYNEQFF
CDR3 DNA: TGTGCCAGCAGCCTGGAATGGTACAATGAGCAGTTCTTC

clone size: many
D gene: TRBD2
J gene: TRBJ2-5
V gene: TRBV6-6
CDR3 protein: CASSFGGSQVETQYF
CDR3 DNA: TGTGCCAGCAGTTTCGGGGGGAGCCAGGTCGAGACCCAGTACTTC

clone size: many
D gene: -
J gene: TRBJ1-1
V gene: TRBV20-1
CDR3 protein: CSARRGYDEAFF
CDR3 DNA: TGCAGTGCTAGAAGGGGGTACGATGAAGCTTTCTTT

clone size: many
D gene: TRBD1
J gene: TRBJ2-3
V gene: TRBV20-1
CDR3 protein: CSARAPGQGPDTQYF
CDR3 DNA: TGCAGTGCTAGAGCCCCGGGACAGGGTCCAGATACGCAGTATTTT

clone size: many
D gene: TRBD2
J gene: TRBJ2-2
V gene: TRBV4-1
CDR3 protein: CASSLRLAGGPNTGELFF
CDR3 DNA: TGCGCCAGCAGCCTAAGACTAGCGGGGGGTCCGAACACCGGGGAGCTGTTTTTT

clone size: many
D gene: -
J gene: TRBJ2-3
V gene: TRBV6-5
CDR3 protein: CASRGSLEDTQYF
CDR3 DNA: TGTGCCAGCCGAGGGTCCCTCGAAGATACGCAGTATTTT

clone size: few
D gene: -
J gene: TRBJ2-1
V gene: TRBV7-9
CDR3 protein: CASSFSYEQFF
CDR3 DNA: TGTGCCAGCAGCTTTTCGTATGAGCAGTTCTTC

clone size: -
D gene: -
J gene: TRBJ1-2
V gene: TRBV20-1
CDR3 protein: CSASSGDGYTF
CDR3 DNA: TGCAGTGCTAGTAGCGGGGATGGCTACACCTTC

clone size: many
D gene: TRBD1
J gene: TRBJ1-3
V gene: TRBV10-2
CDR3 protein: CASSDPTGAGNTIYF
CDR3 DNA: TGCGCCAGCAGTGATCCGACAGGGGCCGGAAACACCATATATTTT

clone size: few
D gene: -
J gene: TRBJ2-7
V gene: TRBV6-2/TRBV6-3
CDR3 protein: CASIPARIPYEQYF
CDR3 DNA: TGTGCCAGCATCCCAGCGCGAATCCCCTACGAGCAGTACTTC

clone size: few
D gene: -
J gene: TRBJ2-2
V gene: TRBV5-1
CDR3 protein: CASSLAAGATGELFF
CDR3 DNA: TGCGCCAGCAGCTTGGCGGCAGGAGCAACCGGGGAGCTGTTTTTT